These 17 T cell receptor beta chains were all obtained from the same sample, sequenced in a study of blood T cell repertoires in COVID-19. Profiling relied on immunoSEQ multiplex PCR, and the TCRdb table lists in-frame clones only, not all of them. Among around 140,000 clones listed, about four fifths were seen once. Material for sequencing was peripheral blood. Every receptor here comes from a man in his 60s with acute or convalescent COVID-19.

V usage is TRBV6-5 and J usage is TRBJ2-2; 8 bases agree with TRBD2. The V and J ends lost 10 bases and 1 base, in that order; junction bases with no gene match: 5. CDR1 is MNHEY and CDR2 is SVGAGI in the germline V gene. The CDR3 contains 14 residues. The CDR3: CATLGTRNTGELFF. The CDR3 nucleotides read TGTGCCACTCTCGGGACTAGGAACACCGGGGAGCTGTTTTTT.

The CDR3 DNA reads TGTGCCAGCCTGGGGACATCTCGAGGTGGCTACACCTTC. This encodes CASLGTSRGGYTF. The chain couples TRBV6-5 to TRBJ1-2, with D maybe TRBD1 (6 bases). Between the trimmed V and J ends, which lost 8 bases and 7 bases, there was a span of 17 bases. This CDR3 spans 13 amino acids. CDR1 MNHEY and CDR2 SVGAGI come from the germline V gene.

V is TRBV7-2 and J is TRBJ2-7; TRBD1 agrees at 10 bases. V trimming: 1 base; J trimming: 7 bases; junction bases outside the gene matches: 4. The germline V gene encodes CDR1 SGHTA and CDR2 FQGNSA. CDR3 length: 14 residues. The CDR3 loop is CASSLGTGGGEQYF. The CDR3 DNA is TGTGCCAGCAGCTTAGGGACAGGGGGAGGTGAGCAGTACTTC.

V usage is TRBV28 and J usage is TRBJ1-5, with unresolved D. Germline assignment: CDR1 MDHEN and CDR2 SYDVKM. The ends were cut back, 5 bases at V and 6 bases at J, with 17 bases in the middle. The length of the CDR3 is 15 residues. The CDR3 DNA is TGTGCCAGCAGTCCCCCCGCCAGAGGCAGTCAGCCCCAGCATTTT. Amino acids: CASSPPARGSQPQHF. Combining the CDR3 with reference TRBV28 and TRBJ1-5 gives the whole variable domain DVKVTQSSRYLVKRTGEKVFLECVQDMDHENMFWYRQDPGLGLRLIYFSYDVKMKEKGDIPEGYSVSREKKERFSLILESASTNQTSMYLCASSPPARGSQPQHFGDGTRLSIL.

The chain employs TRBV5-6 and TRBJ2-2, with 11 bases matching TRBD1. The CDR3 consists of 15 residues. The germline V gene encodes CDR1 SGHDT and CDR2 YYEEEE. Trimming at V came to 5 bases and at J to 6 bases, leaving 6 bases not matched to a gene. The CDR3 loop is CASRARDRGAGELFF. The CDR3 bases are TGTGCCAGCAGGGCGAGGGACAGGGGGGCCGGGGAGCTGTTTTTT. Complete variable domain (other parts from reference TRBV5-6 and TRBJ2-2): DAGVTQSPTHLIKTRGQQVTLRCSPKSGHDTVSWYQQALGQGPQFIFQYYEEEERQRGNFPDRFSGHQFPNYSSELNVNALLLGDSALYLCASRARDRGAGELFFGEGSRLTVL.

V is TRBV15 and J is TRBJ1-5; 8 bases map to TRBD1. The V segment lost 7 bases and the J segment 4 bases; nucleotides outside the gene matches: 9. This CDR3 region has 15 residues. Germline V gene sequence: CDR1 LNHNV, CDR2 YYDKDF (reference sequence). CDR3 loop: CATTPGTGKNQPQHF. CDR3 sequence (DNA): TGTGCCACCACCCCCGGGACAGGAAAAAATCAGCCCCAGCATTTT.

The chain combines TRBV10-3 with TRBJ1-4; perhaps TRBD1 as D (5 bases). V lost 2 bases to trimming and J lost 8 bases, with 15 bases between them. CDR1 and CDR2 (germline): ENHRY, SYGVKD. The CDR3 totals 15 residues. As DNA, the CDR3 is TGTGCCATCAGTGAGGGAGGGACGTTGCCAGAAAAACTGTTTTTT. Its translation: CAISEGGTLPEKLFF.

The V call is TRBV3-1 (or the pseudogene TRBV3-2), the J call TRBJ2-3; D unclear. The CDR3 extends over 16 amino acids. The germline V gene has CDR1 LGHDT and CDR2 YNNKEL (reference sequence). Trimming shortened V by 1 base and J by 6 bases, and 17 bases separated the two germline ends. The CDR3, as DNA: TGTGCCAGCAGCCAAGGGAGTACCCCCGCGGTCGATACGCAGTATTTT. This sequence encodes CASSQGSTPAVDTQYF.

The chain links TRBV27 to TRBJ1-1; D is perhaps TRBD1 (5 bases). The CDR3 sequence is 15 residues long. Per the germline V gene, CDR1 is MNHEY and CDR2 is SMNVEV (reference sequence). V lost 1 base and J lost 5, with 14 bases in between. In DNA form, the CDR3 reads TGTGCCAGCAGTTTATTTAAGGGGTTGAGTACTGAAGCTTTCTTT. Protein sequence: CASSLFKGLSTEAFF.

The gene calls are TRBV30 and TRBJ2-7; 12 bases map to TRBD1. With V trimmed by 8 bases and J by 4 bases, 9 bases remained unmatched. The V gene's germline CDR1 is GTSNPN and CDR2 SVGIG (reference sequence). The CDR3 runs 14 residues. The CDR3 DNA reads TGTGCCCGAGGGACAGGGGGCGCTACTTACGAGCAGTACTTC. Translating gives CARGTGGATYEQYF.

The V and J genes are TRBV10-3 and TRBJ2-1; 14 nucleotides line up with TRBD2. This CDR3 has 15 amino acids. Germline V gene sequence: CDR1 ENHRY, CDR2 SYGVKD. V lost 4 bases and J lost 9; bases outside the gene matches: 5. This CDR3 is CAISGSGLAGAEQFF. CDR3 bases: TGTGCCATCAGTGGGTCGGGACTAGCGGGAGCTGAGCAGTTCTTC.

This rearrangement joins TRBV4-1 to TRBJ1-4; no reliable D call. Trimming pared 5 bases from V and 5 bases from J, leaving 9 bases between. CDR1 MGHRA and CDR2 YSYEKL come from the germline V gene. The CDR3 runs to 13 residues. CDR3 region: CASSTLTNEKLFF. Here the CDR3 DNA reads TGCGCCAGCAGCACACTGACAAATGAAAAACTGTTTTTT.

The chain carries TRBV5-8 and TRBJ1-1; D is undetermined. From germline, CDR1 is SGHTS and CDR2 YDEGEE. The length of the CDR3 is 14 residues. The ends were cut back, 4 bases at V and 0 bases at J, with 10 bases in the middle. CDR3 nucleotides: TGTGCCAGCAGCCAAATAGTCATGAACACTGAAGCTTTCTTT. Translating it yields CASSQIVMNTEAFF.

The rearrangement joins TRBV6-2 or TRBV6-3 to TRBJ2-2, with D uncertain. V was pared by 5 bases and J by 2 bases, with 9 bases between. Germline assignment: CDR1 MNHEY and CDR2 SVGEGT. This CDR3 region has 14 residues. The CDR3 reads CASSTRHNTGELFF. The CDR3 DNA reads as TGTGCCAGCAGTACAAGACATAACACCGGGGAGCTGTTTTTT.

The chain carries TRBV19 and TRBJ2-5; TRBD1 aligns across 9 bases. The CDR3 consists of 14 residues. Germline V gene sequence: CDR1 LNHDA, CDR2 SQIVND (reference sequence). J was trimmed by 5 bases and V by 4 bases; bases with no gene match: 5. CDR3 residues: CASSTLTGGETQYF. For the CDR3, the DNA is TGTGCCAGTAGTACCCTAACAGGGGGCGAGACCCAGTACTTC.

This sequence joins TRBV28 and TRBJ1-2; no firm D call. Trimming removed 2 bases from V and 4 bases from J, with 11 bases in between. Germline V CDR1 and CDR2: MDHEN, SYDVKM. The CDR3 runs 14 residues. Here the CDR3 reads CASSLGQHFYGYTF. Here the CDR3 DNA reads TGTGCCAGCAGTTTAGGGCAGCACTTCTATGGCTACACCTTC.

Written as DNA, the CDR3 is TGTGCCAGCAGTCCTCCCGGGCGGGGGAGACAAGAGACCCAGTACTTC. This translates into CASSPPGRGRQETQYF. The chain employs TRBV2 and TRBJ2-5; TRBD2 agrees at 7 bases. Unmatched junction bases numbered 11, after V lost 5 bases and J lost 2 bases. The CDR3 spans 16 residues. Germline V lookup: CDR1 SNHLY, CDR2 FYNNEI.